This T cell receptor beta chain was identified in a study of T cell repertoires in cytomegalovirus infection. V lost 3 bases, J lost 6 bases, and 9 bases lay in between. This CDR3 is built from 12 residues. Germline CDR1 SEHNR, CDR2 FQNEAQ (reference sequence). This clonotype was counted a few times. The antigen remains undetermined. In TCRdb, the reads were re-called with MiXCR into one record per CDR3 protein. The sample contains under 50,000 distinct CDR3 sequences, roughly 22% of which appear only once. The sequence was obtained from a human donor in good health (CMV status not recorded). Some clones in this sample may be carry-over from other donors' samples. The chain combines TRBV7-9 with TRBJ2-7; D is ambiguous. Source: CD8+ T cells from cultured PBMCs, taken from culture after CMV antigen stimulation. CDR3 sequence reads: CASSLYEREQYF. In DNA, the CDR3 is TGTGCCAGCAGCTTGTACGAACGCGAGCAGTACTTC. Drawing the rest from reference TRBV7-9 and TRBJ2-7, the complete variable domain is DTGVSQNPRHKITKRGQNVTFRCDPISEHNRLYWYRQTLGQGPEFLTYFQNEAQLEKSRLLSDRFSAERPKGSFSTLEIQRTEQGDSAMYLCASSLYEREQYFGPGTRLTVT.